The 27 T cell receptor beta chains presented below share a single source sample, sequenced in a study of response to subunit inactivated influenza vaccine. TCRdb reprocessed the RT-PCR reads with MiXCR, giving one entry per CDR3 protein. The profile shows 500,000 to 550,000 distinct CDR3 sequences, less than 10% of them singletons. The material was PBMCs from blood, obtained less than 30 months after vaccination. The receptors were gathered from a man in his fifties or sixties who received an inactivated influenza vaccine.

CDR3 region: CASSYSGGGLTDTQYF. The CDR3 coding sequence is TGTGCCAGCAGTTACTCGGGGGGGGGCCTCACAGATACGCAGTATTTT. This chain uses TRBV6-2 or TRBV6-3 with TRBJ2-3, with a tentative D call TRBD2 (7 bases). V lost 0 bases to trimming and J lost 2 bases, with 12 bases between them. CDR1 and CDR2 (germline): MNHEY, SVGEGT. The CDR3 length is 16 residues.

This chain links TRBV6-2 or TRBV6-3 with TRBJ2-7; 7 bases match TRBD1. Germline CDR1 is MNHEY and CDR2 is SVGEGT. V dropped 2 bases and J dropped 8; count of bases not matched to a gene: 6. This CDR3 comprises 13 residues. DNA of the CDR3: TGTGCCAGCAGTTACCTAGGGACAGATAAGCAGTACTTC. It is translated as CASSYLGTDKQYF.

In this sample, this clonotype turned up a few times. A read error may account for a junction end that differs from germline. The rearrangement joins TRBV20-1 to TRBJ2-7; 10 nucleotides line up with TRBD2. The CDR3 is made up of 15 amino acids. CDR1 is DFQATT, CDR2 SNEGSKA, per germline (reference sequence). CDR3 nucleotides: TGCAGCGCTAGAGAAGAGCGGGAGGGCCTCTACGAGCAGTACTTC. Translated, it gives CSAREEREGLYEQYF.

J is TRBJ2-1 and V is TRBV19, with D unclear. Germline CDR1 and CDR2: LNHDA and SQIVND (reference sequence). The CDR3 runs 14 residues. V was clipped by 3 bases and J by 3 bases, with 9 bases between them. CDR3 residues: CASSIGTSYNEQFF. The CDR3 nucleotides are TGTGCCAGTAGTATTGGTACAAGCTACAATGAGCAGTTCTTC.

This clonotype was picked up a small number of times. This chain joins TRBV15 and TRBJ1-6; 7 bases are a match to TRBD1. Germline CDR1 and CDR2: LNHNV and YYDKDF (reference sequence). The CDR3 is made up of 16 amino acids. V was pared by 1 base and J by 6 bases, with 6 bases of the junction left unmatched. The CDR3 nucleotides are TGTGCCACCAGCAGAGCCTCGGACAGGTCTAATTCACCCCTCCACTTT. The encoded protein is CATSRASDRSNSPLHF.

Only a few counts were recorded for this clonotype. The chain couples TRBV19 to TRBJ2-2; D may correspond to TRBD1 or TRBD2 (6 bases each). The CDR3 totals 15 residues. Trimming took 1 base from V and 4 from J, leaving 10 bases between them. Germline V gene data show CDR1 as LNHDA and CDR2 as SQIVND (reference sequence). CDR3 residues: CASSIGRGGTGELFF. In nucleotides, the CDR3 is TGTGCCAGTAGTATAGGCAGGGGAGGCACCGGGGAGCTGTTTTTT.

The rearrangement joins TRBV7-9 to TRBJ2-3; 10 bases agree with TRBD2. The junction had 6 bases not matched to a gene; V was cut back by 5 bases and J by 10 bases. Germline V gene lookup returns CDR1 SEHNR and CDR2 FQNEAQ (reference sequence). The CDR3 consists of 13 residues. CDR3 DNA: TGTGCCAGCAGCGCTGTAGCGGGGGGCCCGCAGTATTTT. Protein: CASSAVAGGPQYF.

This clonotype was detected only a few times. The V and J genes are TRBV5-1 and TRBJ2-5, with D perhaps TRBD1 (6 bases). Germline V gene data show CDR1 as SGHRS and CDR2 as YFSETQ. This CDR3 comprises 15 residues. V was cut by 0 bases and J by 5 bases, with 14 bases left in between. The CDR3 loop is CASSLGAGVGETQYF. The CDR3 DNA follows: TGCGCCAGCAGCTTGGGCGCAGGGGTAGGGGAGACCCAGTACTTC.

This clonotype was detected only a few times. The chain employs TRBV20-1 and TRBJ2-5; 8 nucleotides agree with TRBD2. V shed 6 bases and J 3 bases; nucleotides not matched to a gene: 3. The CDR3 has 12 amino acids. CDR1 and CDR2 (germline): DFQATT, SNEGSKA (reference sequence). CDR3 region: CSALLAEETQYF. CDR3 DNA: TGCAGTGCACTACTAGCGGAAGAGACCCAGTACTTC.

The genes are TRBV7-9 and TRBJ2-7; D is possibly TRBD2 (6 bases). Trimming removed 2 bases at V and 7 bases at J, with 15 bases between. CDR3 size: 14 residues. The germline V gene encodes CDR1 SEHNR and CDR2 FQNEAQ (reference sequence). CDR3 amino acids: CASSLSGTSEEQYF. Here the CDR3 DNA reads TGTGCCAGCAGCTTATCCGGGACTTCTGAAGAGCAGTACTTC. The full variable domain, in which reference TRBV7-9 and TRBJ2-7 provide the parts outside the CDR3, is DTGVSQNPRHKITKRGQNVTFRCDPISEHNRLYWYRQTLGQGPEFLTYFQNEAQLEKSRLLSDRFSAERPKGSFSTLEIQRTEQGDSAMYLCASSLSGTSEEQYFGPGTRLTVT.

Only a few counts were recorded for this clonotype. This chain joins TRBV20-1 and TRBJ2-5, with 7 bases that match TRBD2. The CDR3 contains 12 residues. Trimming at V came to 2 bases and at J to 4 bases, leaving 1 base not matched to a gene. Germline CDR1 DFQATT, CDR2 SNEGSKA (reference sequence). The CDR3 is CSARLAGETQYF. The CDR3 DNA reads as TGCAGTGCTAGATTAGCGGGAGAGACCCAGTACTTC.

The chain recombines TRBV12-3 or TRBV12-4 with TRBJ2-1, with 13 nucleotides matching TRBD2. Trimming cost V 3 bases and J 10 bases; bases outside gene matches: 3. This CDR3 has 14 residues. The CDR3 protein is CASSFGLAGDEQFF. DNA for the CDR3: TGTGCCAGCAGTTTCGGACTAGCGGGAGACGAGCAGTTCTTC.

This clonotype was seen a few times. The chain carries TRBV10-3 and TRBJ2-3; 8 nucleotides line up with TRBD1. The V gene's germline CDR1 is ENHRY and CDR2 SYGVKD. This CDR3 contains 14 residues. V shed 6 bases, J shed 3 bases, and the junction held 5 bases outside the gene matches. CDR3 nucleotide sequence: TGTGCCATCAGCGGACAGGGATTTACAGATACGCAGTATTTT. It encodes CAISGQGFTDTQYF.

This clonotype has more than one count but fewer than ten. The chain carries TRBV4-1 and TRBJ1-1; 8 bases align to TRBD1. The CDR3 totals 15 residues. Trimming took 4 bases from V and 2 from J; bases not matched to a gene: 6. CDR1 is MGHRA and CDR2 is YSYEKL in the germline V gene. The CDR3 spells CASSPNQGANTEAFF. CDR3 sequence (DNA): TGCGCCAGCAGCCCTAACCAGGGGGCTAACACTGAAGCTTTCTTT.

Many counts were recorded for this clonotype. The chain combines TRBV4-1 with TRBJ2-5; no firm D call. Deletions cut 1 base from V and 0 bases from J, with 3 bases between. CDR1 and CDR2 (germline): MGHRA, YSYEKL. CDR3 size: 13 residues. CDR3 DNA: TGCGCCAGCAGCCAAGGGAACCAAGAGACCCAGTACTTC. Amino acid sequence: CASSQGNQETQYF.

This clonotype was observed many times. The V gene is TRBV9, the J gene TRBJ1-3, with 8 bases matching TRBD1. The CDR3 length is 15 residues. Trimming took 3 bases from V and 0 from J; bases not matched to a gene: 2. The germline CDR1 and CDR2 sequences are SGDLS and YYNGEE. The DNA for the CDR3 is TGTGCCAGCAGCGCCGGACAGGGCTCTGGAAACACCATATATTTT. Translating it yields CASSAGQGSGNTIYF.

This clonotype showed up many times. V is TRBV20-1 and J is TRBJ2-5; D is uncertain. V was clipped by 2 bases and J by 2 bases, with 6 bases between them. From germline, CDR1 is DFQATT and CDR2 SNEGSKA (reference sequence). This CDR3 is built from 12 residues. The CDR3 nucleotides read TGCAGTGCTAGAATGATACAAGAGACCCAGTACTTC. It yields the protein CSARMIQETQYF.

The J gene is TRBJ2-3, the V gene TRBV27, with TRBD2 matching over 12 bases. There are 17 residues in the CDR3. Per germline, CDR1 MNHEY and CDR2 SMNVEV (reference sequence). V was pared by 6 bases and J by 0 bases, with 7 bases of the junction left unmatched. CDR3 sequence: CASRTPGTSGSTDTQYF. The CDR3 DNA follows: TGTGCCAGCAGAACTCCCGGGACTAGCGGGAGCACAGATACGCAGTATTTT.

The rearrangement links TRBV10-3 to TRBJ2-5, with TRBD2 identical over 7 bases. Trimming removed 6 bases from V and 2 bases from J; junction bases left unmatched: 12. CDR3 length: 16 amino acids. Germline V CDR1 and CDR2: ENHRY, SYGVKD. The CDR3 DNA sequence: TGTGCCATCAGCGAACCAAAGGCTAGCGGACAAGAGACCCAGTACTTC. Translated, it gives CAISEPKASGQETQYF.

The chain joins TRBV3-1 to TRBJ2-1; TRBD2 aligns across 12 bases. Germline V gene lookup returns CDR1 LGHDT and CDR2 YNNKEL (reference sequence). Trimming at V came to 3 bases and at J to 0 bases, leaving 9 bases not matched to a gene. The CDR3 spans 19 residues. The CDR3 loop reads CASSHRGLAGWSSYNEQFF. The CDR3, as DNA: TGTGCCAGCAGCCACAGAGGACTAGCGGGGTGGAGCTCCTACAATGAGCAGTTCTTC.

Details on this clonotype: Since a much larger clone is just one base distant, this may be a read error. This sequence joins TRBV5-1 and TRBJ2-6, with 9 bases fitting TRBD1. The length of the CDR3 is 16 residues. The germline CDR1 and CDR2 sequences are SGHRS and YFSETQ. With 7 bases clipped from V and 3 bases from J, the junction kept 8 bases outside the gene matches. This chain's CDR3 is CASGDRASYGANVLTF. DNA for the CDR3: TGCGCCAGCGGGGACAGGGCCAGCTATGGGGCCAACGTCCTGACTTTC.

This clonotype was seen a few times. The CDR3 region has the DNA TGCGCCAGCAGCTTGCTACTAGCGGGGGCGGGGGAGACCCAGTACTTC. This gives the protein CASSLLLAGAGETQYF. The J gene is TRBJ2-5, the V gene TRBV5-1; 11 bases are shared with TRBD2. Germline lookup yields CDR1 SGHRS and CDR2 YFSETQ. This CDR3 is built from 16 residues. The trim removed 1 base at V and 5 bases at J, leaving 7 bases unmatched.

J is TRBJ2-7 and V is TRBV10-1, with a weak D call TRBD1 (6 bases). The CDR3 spans 14 residues. The germline CDR1 and CDR2 sequences are WNHNN and SYGVQD (reference sequence). Trimming pared 3 bases from V and 0 bases from J, leaving 9 bases between. The CDR3 loop reads CASSDGDTSYEQYF. The CDR3 bases are TGCGCCAGCAGTGACGGGGACACCTCCTACGAGCAGTACTTC.

The chain combines TRBV7-2 with TRBJ2-7; D may be TRBD1 or TRBD2 (5 bases each). Germline V gene data show CDR1 as SGHTA and CDR2 as FQGNSA. V was trimmed by 5 bases and J by 0 bases, leaving 11 bases between them. The CDR3 is 14 amino acids. Written as DNA, the CDR3 is TGTGCCAGCAGCCCGGAGGACACCTCCTACGAGCAGTACTTC. It is translated as CASSPEDTSYEQYF.

This clonotype appeared a few times. This chain joins TRBV12-3 or TRBV12-4 and TRBJ2-3, with D possibly being TRBD1 (5 bases). This CDR3 comprises 14 residues. V lost 6 bases, J lost 2 bases, and 12 bases lay in between. The CDR3: CASSQVGPTDTQYF. In DNA form, the CDR3 reads TGTGCCAGCAGCCAAGTGGGGCCCACAGATACGCAGTATTTT.

This clonotype was detected a few times. The chain couples TRBV20-1 to TRBJ2-2, with D perhaps matching TRBD1 or TRBD2 (6 bases each). Trimming left V 3 bases short and J 7 bases short, with 12 bases between. This CDR3 spans 13 amino acids. Per the germline V gene, CDR1 is DFQATT and CDR2 is SNEGSKA (reference sequence). In DNA, the CDR3 is TGCAGTGCTAGTCGCGGGGACAACGGGGAGCTGTTTTTT. Translating gives CSASRGDNGELFF.

The sample holds many counts of this clonotype. The chain carries TRBV28 and TRBJ2-7; 7 bases map to TRBD2. After removal of 7 bases from V and 1 base from J, the junction contained 7 bases not matched to a gene. Germline lookup yields CDR1 MDHEN and CDR2 SYDVKM. CDR3 length: 14 amino acids. As DNA, the CDR3 is TGTGCCAGCAAGCTCCGGGACTATTCCTACGAGCAGTACTTC. It is translated as CASKLRDYSYEQYF.